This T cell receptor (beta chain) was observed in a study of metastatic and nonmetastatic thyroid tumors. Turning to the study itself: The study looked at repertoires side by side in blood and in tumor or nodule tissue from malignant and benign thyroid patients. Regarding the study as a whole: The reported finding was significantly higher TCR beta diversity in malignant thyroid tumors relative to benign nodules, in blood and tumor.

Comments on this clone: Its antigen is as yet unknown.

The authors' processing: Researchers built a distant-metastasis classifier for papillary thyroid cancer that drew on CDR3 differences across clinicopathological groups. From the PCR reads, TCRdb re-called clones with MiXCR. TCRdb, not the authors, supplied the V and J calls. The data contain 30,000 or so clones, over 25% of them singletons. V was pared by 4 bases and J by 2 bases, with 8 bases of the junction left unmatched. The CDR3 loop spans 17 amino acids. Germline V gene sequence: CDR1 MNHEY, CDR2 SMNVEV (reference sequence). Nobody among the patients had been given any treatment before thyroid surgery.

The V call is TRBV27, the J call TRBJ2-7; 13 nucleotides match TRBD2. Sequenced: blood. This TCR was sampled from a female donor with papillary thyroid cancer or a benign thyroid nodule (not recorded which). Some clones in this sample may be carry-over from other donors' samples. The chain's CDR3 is CASSYRLAGGVAYEQYF. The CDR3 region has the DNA TGTGCCAGCAGTTACCGACTAGCGGGGGGTGTCGCCTACGAGCAGTACTTC.